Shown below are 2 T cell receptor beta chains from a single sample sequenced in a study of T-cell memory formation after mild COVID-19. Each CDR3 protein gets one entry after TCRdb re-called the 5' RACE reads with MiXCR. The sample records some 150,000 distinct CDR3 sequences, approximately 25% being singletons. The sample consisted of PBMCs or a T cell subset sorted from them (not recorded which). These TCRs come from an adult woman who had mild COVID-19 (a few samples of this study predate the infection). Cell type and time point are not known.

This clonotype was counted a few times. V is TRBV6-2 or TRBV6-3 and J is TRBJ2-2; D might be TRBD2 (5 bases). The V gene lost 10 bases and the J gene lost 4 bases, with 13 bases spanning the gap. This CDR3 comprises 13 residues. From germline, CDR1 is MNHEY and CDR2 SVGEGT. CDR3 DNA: TGTGCCACTAGCCTGTTTGGCACCGGGGAGCTGTTTTTT. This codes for CATSLFGTGELFF.

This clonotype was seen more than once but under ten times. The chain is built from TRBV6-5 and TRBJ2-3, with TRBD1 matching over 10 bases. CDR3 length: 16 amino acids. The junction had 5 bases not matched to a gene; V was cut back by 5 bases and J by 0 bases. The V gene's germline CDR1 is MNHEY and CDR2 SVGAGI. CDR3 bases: TGTGCCAGCAGTCTATCGGGACAGGGGAGCACAGATACGCAGTATTTT. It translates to CASSLSGQGSTDTQYF.